Below are 21 T cell receptor beta chains sequenced from a single sample in a study of CD8 T cells in Susac syndrome. Reverse transcription of roughly 0.45 to 1 ug RNA used random hexamers. One entry per CDR3 protein results from TCRdb running MiXCR on the immunoSEQ multiplex PCR reads. The data contain about 120,000 distinct CDR3 sequences, 85% to 95% of them singletons. The sequencing sample was made of CD8+ T cells from PBMCs. All receptors come from a human donor with Susac syndrome.

This chain uses TRBV2 with TRBJ2-1; D not certain. There are 14 residues in the CDR3. The germline gives CDR1 SNHLY, CDR2 FYNNEI. V lost 3 bases and J 9 bases, leaving 15 bases between the germline ends. The CDR3 region is CASSERPSWSEQFF. DNA of the CDR3: TGTGCCAGCAGTGAGAGACCATCATGGAGTGAGCAGTTCTTC.

The chain recombines TRBV4-1 with TRBJ2-7; tentative D call: TRBD1 (5 bases). The CDR3 is made up of 11 amino acids. Trimming shortened V by 6 bases and J by 6 bases, and 9 bases separated the two germline ends. The germline V gene encodes CDR1 MGHRA and CDR2 YSYEKL. CDR3 DNA: TGCGCCAGCAGTTGCAGGGTCGAGCAGTACTTC. As protein: CASSCRVEQYF.

A note on this clonotype: An end of the junction does not agree with germline; a read error may underlie this. V usage is TRBV12-5 and J usage is TRBJ1-1; no clear D gene. Germline CDR1 reads LGHNT; CDR2 reads FRNRAP. The CDR3 has 11 amino acids. CDR3 in DNA: TGTGCTAGTGGTTTGGGTTGGGAAGCTTCCTTT. It codes for CASGLGWEASF.

This clonotype has just a few counts. The chain has TRBV20-1 and TRBJ2-7; D is perhaps TRBD2 (5 bases). The CDR3 has 15 residues. In germline, CDR1 is DFQATT, CDR2 SNEGSKA (reference sequence). Trimming took 0 bases from V and 1 from J, leaving 13 bases between them. CDR3 in amino acids: CSARDRRQPSYEQYF. The CDR3 DNA is TGCAGTGCTAGAGATCGGAGGCAGCCATCCTACGAGCAGTACTTC.

The CDR3 DNA reads as TGTGCCAGCAGCGGAGCCAGGGGCTACGAGCAGTACTTC. Protein sequence: CASSGARGYEQYF. The V gene is TRBV9, the J gene TRBJ2-7, with D possibly being TRBD1 (6 bases). The CDR3 has 13 residues. Trimming took off 3 bases at V and 3 bases at J, with 10 bases between the two ends. CDR1 SGDLS and CDR2 YYNGEE come from the germline V gene.

The chain employs TRBV27 and TRBJ2-2; D is possibly TRBD2 (6 bases). Germline V CDR1 and CDR2: MNHEY, SMNVEV (reference sequence). Trimming left V 1 base short and J 0 bases short, with 18 bases between. The CDR3 is 19 amino acids. The CDR3 DNA sequence: TGTGCCAGCAGTTTATGGGGGGACCTACGCAGTACGAACACCGGGGAGCTGTTTTTT. Translating gives CASSLWGDLRSTNTGELFF.

This rearrangement joins TRBV9 to TRBJ2-7; no clear D. Trimming cost V 3 bases and J 2 bases, with 6 bases left between them. The CDR3 extends over 12 amino acids. Germline assignment: CDR1 SGDLS and CDR2 YYNGEE. The CDR3: CASSAGPYEQYF. CDR3 in DNA: TGTGCCAGCAGCGCCGGCCCCTACGAGCAGTACTTC. Supplemented by reference TRBV9 and TRBJ2-7, the full variable domain reads DSGVTQTPKHLITATGQRVTLRCSPRSGDLSVYWYQQSLDQGLQFLIQYYNGEERAKGNILERFSAQQFPDLHSELNLSSLELGDSALYFCASSAGPYEQYFGPGTRLTVT.

This sequence joins TRBV6-5 and TRBJ1-6; no firm D call. Trimming took off 2 bases at V and 3 bases at J, with 8 bases between the two ends. This CDR3 has 15 amino acids. CDR1 MNHEY and CDR2 SVGAGI come from the germline V gene. Here the CDR3 reads CASSYRADYNSPLHF. The DNA for the CDR3 is TGTGCCAGCAGTTACAGGGCTGACTATAATTCACCCCTCCACTTT.

The chain couples TRBV25-1 to TRBJ2-1, with TRBD2 identical over 8 bases. The V segment lost 8 bases and the J segment 14 bases; nucleotides outside the gene matches: 11. Germline CDR1 reads MGHDK; CDR2 reads SYGVNS. This CDR3 spans 12 amino acids. The CDR3 reads CASSVQAGAKFF. The CDR3 DNA reads TGTGCCAGCTCCGTCCAAGCGGGGGCAAAGTTCTTC.

The V gene is TRBV9, the J gene TRBJ2-5; maybe TRBD2 (6 bases). The CDR3 totals 17 residues. Between the trimmed V and J ends, which lost 0 bases and 3 bases, there was a span of 18 bases. CDR1 is SGDLS, CDR2 YYNGEE, per germline. The DNA of the CDR3 is TGTGCCAGCAGCGTAGATGCGACTAGTGGGAAGGAAGAGACCCAGTACTTC. This gives the protein CASSVDATSGKEETQYF.

The chain carries TRBV7-9 and TRBJ2-1; 7 bases are a match to TRBD2. Germline CDR1 is SEHNR and CDR2 is FQNEAQ (reference sequence). The V segment lost 3 bases and the J segment 2 bases; nucleotides outside the gene matches: 4. The CDR3 sequence is 15 residues long. The CDR3 coding sequence is TGTGCCAGCAGCTTGGCGGGGGAGGCCTACAATGAGCAGTTCTTC. Its protein is CASSLAGEAYNEQFF.

The chain combines TRBV19 with TRBJ2-7; D gene ambiguous. The germline gives CDR1 LNHDA, CDR2 SQIVND (reference sequence). V was trimmed by 2 bases and J by 7 bases, leaving 6 bases between them. CDR3 length: 11 amino acids. CDR3 sequence reads: CASSINLEQYF. CDR3 coding DNA: TGTGCCAGTAGTATAAACCTGGAGCAGTACTTC.

As DNA, the CDR3 is TGTGCCAGCAGTTTGGACAGACTAAAAGCAGATACGCAGTATTTT. Translated, it gives CASSLDRLKADTQYF. The chain joins TRBV27 to TRBJ2-3, with D possibly matching TRBD1 (6 bases). The CDR3 spans 15 residues. Trimming stripped 3 bases from V and 4 bases from J, with 14 bases between. The germline V gene encodes CDR1 MNHEY and CDR2 SMNVEV (reference sequence).

The rearrangement joins TRBV12-3 or TRBV12-4 to TRBJ1-1, with TRBD1 as a possible D gene (5 bases). Trimming stripped 3 bases from V and 4 bases from J, with 6 bases between. The CDR3 runs 12 residues. CDR3 protein: CASSLGVTEAFF. Written as DNA, the CDR3 is TGTGCCAGCAGTTTGGGGGTCACTGAAGCTTTCTTT.

V gene TRBV20-1 combines with J gene TRBJ2-3; weak D call: TRBD2 (7 bases). The CDR3 runs 12 residues. Trimming took off 5 bases at V and 7 bases at J, with 13 bases between the two ends. Germline assignment: CDR1 DFQATT and CDR2 SNEGSKA (reference sequence). This CDR3 is CSAQWGGNTQYF. CDR3 bases: TGCAGTGCTCAGTGGGGGGGCAATACGCAGTATTTT.

This chain connects TRBV9 to TRBJ2-2, with 9 positions matching TRBD2. CDR1 is SGDLS and CDR2 is YYNGEE in the germline V gene. V lost 4 bases and J lost 9; bases outside the gene matches: 10. The CDR3 sequence is 15 residues long. This CDR3 reads CASSHPRGGSRELFF. For the CDR3, the DNA is TGTGCCAGCAGCCACCCGCGGGGGGGCTCGAGGGAGCTGTTTTTT.

The chain has TRBV25-1 and TRBJ2-7; 7 bases map to TRBD2. V shed 4 bases, J shed 5 bases, and the junction held 5 bases outside the gene matches. The CDR3 runs 13 residues. Germline V gene data show CDR1 as MGHDK and CDR2 as SYGVNS. In DNA, the CDR3 is TGTGCCAGCAGTGGCCGGGGGGTCGACGAGCAGTACTTC. Protein product: CASSGRGVDEQYF.

The genes are TRBV6-5 and TRBJ1-6; possibly TRBD1 for D (6 bases). CDR3 size: 20 residues. Per germline, CDR1 MNHEY and CDR2 SVGAGI. Between the trimmed V and J ends, which lost 0 bases and 0 bases, there was a span of 18 bases. The CDR3 bases are TGTGCCAGCAGTTACTCCAGCGTCAGGGGCGCGAGCTCCTATAATTCACCCCTCCACTTT. Translation gives CASSYSSVRGASSYNSPLHF.

This clonotype was seen just once. The chain joins TRBV27 to TRBJ1-1, with D possibly matching TRBD1 (6 bases). This CDR3 spans 14 amino acids. The V end lost 4 bases, the J end lost 3 bases, and 12 bases lay between the germline ends. Germline lookup yields CDR1 MNHEY and CDR2 SMNVEV (reference sequence). CDR3 sequence reads: CASSYGGGDTEAFF. CDR3 coding DNA: TGTGCCAGCAGTTACGGAGGGGGAGACACTGAAGCTTTCTTT.

The chain uses TRBV20-1 and TRBJ1-1; a weak D match, TRBD1 (5 bases). The CDR3 length is 11 residues. Trimming removed 6 bases from V and 4 bases from J, with 9 bases in between. Germline loops: CDR1 DFQATT, CDR2 SNEGSKA (reference sequence). DNA for the CDR3: TGCAGTGCCCCAAGGGGCACTGAAGCTTTCTTT. Protein product: CSAPRGTEAFF.

The V call is TRBV27, the J call TRBJ2-7; TRBD2 might be the D (5 bases). The CDR3 contains 14 residues. Germline-derived CDR1 and CDR2 are MNHEY and SMNVEV (reference sequence). The V end lost 5 bases, the J end lost 0 bases, and 11 bases lay between the germline ends. CDR3 region: CASSLGLDSYEQYF. CDR3 in DNA: TGTGCCAGCAGTCTCGGACTGGACTCCTACGAGCAGTACTTC.